Listed below are T cell receptor beta chains from one sample, sequenced in a study of blood T cell repertoires in COVID-19. Measured with immunoSEQ multiplex PCR; TCRdb has only the in-frame clones, and not every one. The sample has over 200,000 clones, under 90% seen once. The sample was peripheral blood. The receptors derive from a woman older than 75 with active or convalescent COVID-19. Both conserved end residues are part of each CDR3. D genes are given only for firm matches. Clone sizes are given selectively: once, few, many, or a class where the clone is expanded.

>-|TRBV19|TRBD1|TRBJ1-2
CASRDDRGSNYGYTF
TGTGCCAGTAGGGACGACAGGGGGAGCAACTATGGCTACACCTTC
>-|TRBV7-2|TRBD1|TRBJ1-3
CASSFRQGDFGNTIYF
TGTGCCAGCAGCTTTAGACAGGGCGACTTTGGAAACACCATATATTTT
>-|TRBV5-1|-|TRBJ1-1
CASSLAQMNTEAFF
TGCGCCAGCAGCTTGGCCCAAATGAACACTGAAGCTTTCTTT
>-|TRBV30|-|TRBJ2-7
CAWSTRVGYEQYF
TGTGCCTGGAGTACGCGGGTTGGGTACGAGCAGTACTTC
>-|TRBV19|TRBD2|TRBJ2-3
CASSFRLAGSTDTQYF
TGTGCCAGTAGTTTCCGACTAGCGGGGAGCACAGATACGCAGTATTTT
>-|TRBV6-1|-|TRBJ1-1
CASSEVGIRGSGTSEAFF
TGTGCCAGCAGTGAAGTCGGTATCCGCGGCAGCGGAACCTCTGAAGCTTTCTTT
>-|TRBV19|TRBD1|TRBJ2-7
CASSPDRAIEQYF
TGTGCCAGTAGTCCGGACAGGGCAATCGAGCAGTACTTC
>-|TRBV7-8|-|TRBJ2-1
CASSLAGGRTYNEQFF
TGTGCCAGCAGCTTAGCTGGCGGGCGAACCTACAATGAGCAGTTCTTC
>-|TRBV21-1|-|TRBJ2-7
CASRSPGTYEQYF
TGTGCCAGCAGATCCCCGGGAACCTACGAGCAGTACTTC
>-|TRBV9|TRBD1|TRBJ1-1
CASSPTGGAWYTEAFF
TGTGCCAGCAGCCCTACAGGGGGCGCTTGGTACACTGAAGCTTTCTTT
>-|TRBV19|-|TRBJ1-4
CASRTGGVAGEKLFF
TGTGCCAGCCGAACCGGAGGGGTTGCGGGTGAAAAACTGTTTTTT
>-|TRBV5-8|TRBD2|TRBJ2-3
CASTLNGLAGGLTDTQYF
TGTGCCAGCACCCTCAATGGACTAGCGGGGGGGCTCACAGATACGCAGTATTTT
>-|TRBV2|TRBD1|TRBJ1-2
CASRQGVDYGYTF
TGTGCCAGCAGACAGGGGGTCGACTATGGCTACACCTTC
>-|TRBV5-1|-|TRBJ2-7
CASSLEQGLRYEQYF
TGCGCCAGCAGCTTGGAACAGGGCCTTCGGTACGAGCAGTACTTC
>-|TRBV9|TRBD1|TRBJ2-2
CASSSRQGTGELFF
TGTGCCAGCAGCTCCCGACAGGGAACCGGGGAGCTGTTTTTT
>-|TRBV19|-|TRBJ1-5
CASSIGDQPQHF
TGTGCCAGTAGTATCGGGGATCAGCCCCAGCATTTT
>-|TRBV15|TRBD1|TRBJ1-2
CATSRDRVANYGYTF
TGTGCCACCAGCAGGGACAGGGTCGCTAACTATGGCTACACCTTC
>-|TRBV29-1|TRBD1|TRBJ2-7
CSVGQGITYEQYF
TGCAGCGTCGGACAGGGGATTACCTACGAGCAGTACTTC
>-|TRBV9|TRBD2|TRBJ2-5
CASTRAGGMETQYF
TGTGCCTCTACAAGAGCGGGAGGGATGGAGACCCAGTACTTC
>-|TRBV6-5|TRBD1|TRBJ2-2
CASLRTGGNTGELFF
TGTGCCAGCTTACGGACAGGGGGTAACACCGGGGAGCTGTTTTTT
>few|TRBV7-3|-|TRBJ2-2
CASSTGTPRRTGELFF
TGTGCCAGCAGCACAGGGACGCCTAGGAGGACCGGGGAGCTGTTTTTT
>-|TRBV20-1|-|TRBJ2-5
CSARRAETQYF
TGCAGTGCACGCAGGGCAGAGACCCAGTACTTC
>-|TRBV9|TRBD1|TRBJ2-3
CASSSPQGADTQYF
TGTGCCAGCAGCTCTCCACAGGGGGCAGATACGCAGTATTTT
>-|TRBV28|TRBD1|TRBJ2-5
CASSLYGQGVAETQYF
TGTGCCAGCAGTTTATACGGGCAGGGGGTGGCAGAGACCCAGTACTTC
>few|TRBV7-9|-|TRBJ1-5
CAITSRGRGNQPQHF
TGTGCCATTACTTCAAGGGGCCGGGGCAATCAGCCCCAGCATTTT
>-|TRBV28|-|TRBJ1-4
CASSNPGAGVREKLFF
TGTGCCAGCAGCAACCCCGGCGCAGGGGTGAGGGAAAAACTGTTTTTT
>once|TRBV28|TRBD2|TRBJ2-1
CASRTSGAGLNEQFF
TGTGCCAGCCGGACTAGCGGGGCCGGCTTGAATGAGCAGTTCTTC
>-|TRBV3-1/TRBV3-2|TRBD2|TRBJ2-7
CASRRKAGTRTYSYEQYF
TGTGCCAGCAGGCGGAAAGCCGGGACTAGAACTTACTCCTACGAGCAGTACTTC
>-|TRBV7-6|TRBD2|TRBJ2-3
CASSLAGPWADTQYF
TGTGCCAGCAGCCTAGCGGGCCCCTGGGCAGATACGCAGTATTTT
>-|TRBV5-4|-|TRBJ2-1
CASTEAGQLNEQFF
TGTGCCAGCACCGAGGCGGGGCAGCTCAATGAGCAGTTCTTC
>once|TRBV5-1|TRBD1|TRBJ1-2
CASSLEEGARYGYTF
TGCGCCAGCAGCTTGGAAGAGGGGGCTAGGTATGGCTACACCTTC
>-|TRBV27|-|TRBJ2-7
CASSLMSDPREQYF
TGTGCCAGCAGTTTAATGTCGGATCCTAGAGAGCAGTACTTC
>-|TRBV4-3|TRBD2|TRBJ2-5
CASSQEWRSGGRETQYF
TGCGCCAGCAGCCAAGAATGGAGGTCGGGGGGGCGGGAGACCCAGTACTTC
>-|TRBV7-2|TRBD1|TRBJ1-1
CASSLERTGQSAFF
TGTGCCAGCAGCTTAGAGAGGACAGGGCAGTCAGCTTTCTTT
>-|TRBV5-1|TRBD1|TRBJ1-2
CASSQGQGVSGYTF
TGCGCCAGCAGCCAGGGACAGGGTGTCTCTGGCTACACCTTC
>-|TRBV27|-|TRBJ1-2
CASSPAGRTNYGYTF
TGTGCCAGCAGTCCCGCAGGGCGGACTAACTATGGCTACACCTTC
>-|TRBV28|-|TRBJ1-5
CASSLGSPNQPQHF
TGTGCCAGCAGTCTGGGGAGCCCCAATCAGCCCCAGCATTTT
>-|TRBV7-9|-|TRBJ2-7
CASSPVWTAGYEQYF
TGTGCCAGCAGCCCCGTCTGGACTGCGGGATACGAGCAGTACTTC
>-|TRBV15|-|TRBJ1-4
CATSRGDFNEKLFF
TGTGCCACCAGCCGGGGGGACTTTAATGAAAAACTGTTTTTT
>-|TRBV7-8|-|TRBJ2-4
CASSHGVVQYF
TGTGCCAGCAGCCACGGAGTCGTTCAGTACTTC
>-|TRBV30|TRBD1|TRBJ1-5
CAWSVRTGVQPQHF
TGTGCCTGGAGTGTACGGACAGGGGTTCAGCCCCAGCATTTT
>-|TRBV4-3|-|TRBJ2-7
CASSQMQGNNYEQYF
TGCGCCAGCAGCCAAATGCAGGGGAATAACTACGAGCAGTACTTC
>-|TRBV5-1|TRBD2|TRBJ2-2
CASSWGLAGAGGGELFF
TGCGCCAGCAGCTGGGGACTAGCGGGAGCCGGGGGCGGGGAGCTGTTTTTT
>-|TRBV5-1|TRBD2|TRBJ2-1
CASSVSGGVYNEQFF
TGCGCCAGCAGCGTTAGCGGGGGGGTCTACAATGAGCAGTTCTTC
>-|TRBV27|TRBD1|TRBJ1-1
CASRVGQMNTEAFF
TGTGCCAGCAGGGTGGGACAGATGAACACTGAAGCTTTCTTT
>-|TRBV28|-|TRBJ1-5
CASWGTQGQPQHF
TGTGCCAGCTGGGGCACCCAGGGACAGCCCCAGCATTTT
>-|TRBV4-2|-|TRBJ2-5
CASSQDGTQGETQYF
TGTGCCAGCAGCCAAGACGGGACTCAAGGGGAGACCCAGTACTTC
>-|TRBV7-9|TRBD1|TRBJ1-1
CASSQQGSGSFSTEAFF
TGTGCCAGCAGCCAACAGGGGTCAGGGAGTTTTAGCACTGAAGCTTTCTTT
>-|TRBV7-9|-|TRBJ1-4
CASSLYGDNEKLFF
TGTGCCAGCAGCTTATACGGGGATAATGAAAAACTGTTTTTT
>-|TRBV30|TRBD2|TRBJ2-5
CAGGTSGKTQYF
TGTGCCGGAGGGACTAGCGGAAAGACCCAGTACTTC
>-|TRBV28|-|TRBJ1-1
CASSFKAAGMNTEAFF
TGTGCCAGCAGTTTTAAGGCGGCAGGGATGAACACTGAAGCTTTCTTT